A single sample is the source of the 32 T cell receptor beta chains below, sequenced in a study of blood T cell repertoires in COVID-19. Some clones are missing from TCRdb's copy, which holds only in-frame ones; the method was immunoSEQ multiplex PCR. Here the sample spans some 46,000 clones, roughly 85% being singletons. Sequenced material: peripheral blood. These TCRs come from a man between 60 and 75 years old with acute or convalescent COVID-19.

The J gene is TRBJ1-2, the V gene TRBV5-6; D remains unclear. The CDR3 extends over 12 amino acids. The germline V and J ends were trimmed by 4 bases and 3 bases, with 7 bases remaining between them. The V gene's germline CDR1 is SGHDT and CDR2 YYEEEE. The CDR3 spells CASSPGDYGYTF. DNA of the CDR3: TGTGCCAGCAGCCCCGGGGACTATGGCTACACCTTC.

The chain combines TRBV3-1 (or the pseudogene TRBV3-2) with TRBJ1-5; D remains ambiguous. Trimming shortened V by 3 bases and J by 7 bases, and 7 bases separated the two germline ends. Per the germline V gene, CDR1 is LGHDT and CDR2 is YNNKEL (reference sequence). CDR3 length: 12 residues. The CDR3 nucleotides read TGTGCCAGCAGCCAGCGAGGGCAGCCCCAGCATTTT. It is translated as CASSQRGQPQHF.

This rearrangement joins TRBV4-1 to TRBJ2-1; 12 bases are shared with TRBD2. CDR1 is MGHRA, CDR2 YSYEKL, per germline. Trimming removed 4 bases from V and 4 bases from J; junction bases left unmatched: 14. The CDR3 runs to 19 residues. The CDR3 region has the DNA TGCGCCAGCAGCCCGCGGACTAGCGGGATTACGAATATTTACAATGAGCAGTTCTTC. Translating it yields CASSPRTSGITNIYNEQFF.

The chain combines TRBV28 with TRBJ1-2, with D unclear. CDR3 length: 15 residues. Trimming shortened V by 5 bases and J by 4 bases, and 17 bases separated the two germline ends. The germline V gene encodes CDR1 MDHEN and CDR2 SYDVKM. CDR3 coding DNA: TGTGCCAGCAGTAGAGAGGGCGCAGGTACCTATGGCTACACCTTC. Its protein is CASSREGAGTYGYTF.

This chain uses TRBV2 with TRBJ1-2, with a possible D match to TRBD1 (5 bases). The germline CDR1 and CDR2 sequences are SNHLY and FYNNEI. V dropped 4 bases and J dropped 0 bases, with 9 bases sitting between them. This CDR3 region has 14 residues. CDR3 DNA sequence: TGTGCCAGCAGTGTAAGGGGTACTAACTATGGCTACACCTTC. Translating it yields CASSVRGTNYGYTF.

The V gene is TRBV3-1 (or the pseudogene TRBV3-2), the J gene TRBJ2-2; 11 bases map to TRBD1. V was pared by 1 base and J by 5 bases, with 6 bases of the junction left unmatched. CDR1 and CDR2 from the germline V gene are LGHDT and YNNKEL (reference sequence). The CDR3 spans 17 residues. The CDR3 is CASSQAGGTGGTGELFF. Written as DNA, the CDR3 is TGTGCCAGCAGCCAAGCGGGAGGGACAGGGGGTACCGGGGAGCTGTTTTTT.

V is TRBV11-2 and J is TRBJ2-7; D not resolved. Germline V gives CDR1 SGHAT, CDR2 FQNNGV. The CDR3 length is 13 residues. V was trimmed by 1 base and J by 3 bases, leaving 7 bases between them. The CDR3 sequence is CASSLGAGYEQYF. Written as DNA, the CDR3 is TGTGCCAGCAGCTTAGGGGCAGGCTACGAGCAGTACTTC.

The chain joins TRBV27 to TRBJ2-1; the D gene is possibly TRBD1 (5 bases). V dropped 8 bases and J dropped 4 bases, with 18 bases sitting between them. The length of the CDR3 is 15 residues. Germline V lookup: CDR1 MNHEY, CDR2 SMNVEV (reference sequence). CDR3: CASAWQGYPYNEQFF. The CDR3, as DNA: TGTGCCAGCGCTTGGCAGGGTTACCCATACAATGAGCAGTTCTTC.

This chain links TRBV29-1 with TRBJ1-2; D not certain. CDR1 is SQVTM, CDR2 ANQGSEA, per germline. With 0 bases removed from V and 6 bases from J, the gap between germline ends came to 8 bases. The CDR3 has 12 amino acids. The CDR3 nucleotides read TGCAGCGTTGAAGATGGGGAGGATGGCTACACCTTC. Residues: CSVEDGEDGYTF.

In this sample, this clone turned up once. The chain carries TRBV19 and TRBJ2-2; a weak D match, TRBD2 (6 bases). Trimming removed 4 bases from V and 2 bases from J, with 8 bases in between. The CDR3 sequence is 14 residues long. CDR1 and CDR2 from the germline V gene are LNHDA and SQIVND (reference sequence). The CDR3 bases are TGTGCCAGTAGTAGCACTAGCAACACCGGGGAGCTGTTTTTT. It translates to CASSSTSNTGELFF.

The gene calls are TRBV7-9 and TRBJ2-4, with D possibly TRBD1 on 6 matching bases. Trimming removed 3 bases from V and 5 bases from J, with 8 bases in between. The CDR3 runs to 13 residues. Germline V CDR1 and CDR2: SEHNR, FQNEAQ (reference sequence). The CDR3 region has the DNA TGTGCCAGCAGCTTGGCAGGGGAAAACATTCAGTACTTC. Protein: CASSLAGENIQYF.

In DNA, the CDR3 is TGTGCCAGCACCGCCCTCCACAGGGGCCTGAACACCGGGGAGCTGTTTTTT. Its protein is CASTALHRGLNTGELFF. This chain joins TRBV27 and TRBJ2-2, with 7 nucleotides matching TRBD1. The CDR3 runs 17 residues. V was clipped by 7 bases and J by 1 base; unmatched bases: 12. Germline V CDR1 and CDR2: MNHEY, SMNVEV (reference sequence).

V gene TRBV10-3 combines with J gene TRBJ1-4; 10 nucleotides line up with TRBD1. Unmatched junction bases numbered 2, after V lost 2 bases and J lost 5 bases. The CDR3 covers 15 residues. Germline-derived CDR1 and CDR2 are ENHRY and SYGVKD. In DNA, the CDR3 is TGTGCCATCAGTGAGGGGACAGGGGAGAATGAAAAACTGTTTTTT. This codes for CAISEGTGENEKLFF.

This clone was counted a few times. The chain uses TRBV27 and TRBJ1-2; D perhaps matches TRBD1 (5 bases). The germline gives CDR1 MNHEY, CDR2 SMNVEV (reference sequence). This CDR3 comprises 14 residues. V was pared by 2 bases and J by 7 bases, with 14 bases between. The CDR3 here is CASSLGAGWGGYTF. The CDR3 nucleotides read TGTGCCAGCAGTTTAGGGGCAGGGTGGGGTGGCTACACCTTC.

The genes are TRBV7-2 and TRBJ1-2, with D maybe TRBD1 (6 bases). The germline CDR1 and CDR2 sequences are SGHTA and FQGNSA. This CDR3 region has 14 residues. The V gene lost 0 bases and the J gene lost 3 bases, with 8 bases spanning the gap. CDR3 nucleotides: TGTGCCAGCAGCTTAGCAGGGGGGGACTATGGCTACACCTTC. As protein: CASSLAGGDYGYTF.

CDR3 nucleotides: TGTGCCAGTAGTATATCCGGCAGGGGGCGAACAGATACGCAGTATTTT. Translated, it gives CASSISGRGRTDTQYF. V and J are TRBV19 and TRBJ2-3; 8 positions match TRBD1. J was trimmed by 3 bases and V by 2 bases; bases with no gene match: 7. This CDR3 contains 16 residues. Looked up from germline, CDR1 is LNHDA and CDR2 is SQIVND (reference sequence).

This clone came up a few times. J is TRBJ2-2 and V is TRBV24-1; 8 bases line up with TRBD1. The V gene's germline CDR1 is KGHDR and CDR2 SFDVKD. The CDR3 contains 17 residues. J gave up 4 bases and V 3 bases, and 9 bases lay outside the gene matches. The CDR3 spells CATSDTGQGRVTGELFF. CDR3 DNA: TGTGCCACCAGTGATACAGGACAGGGTAGGGTCACCGGGGAGCTGTTTTTT.

This clone has more than one count but fewer than ten. The V call is TRBV19, the J call TRBJ2-7; the D gene is possibly TRBD2 (5 bases). Germline loops: CDR1 LNHDA, CDR2 SQIVND (reference sequence). This CDR3 comprises 15 residues. V lost 5 bases and J 3 bases, leaving 17 bases between the germline ends. CDR3 DNA sequence: TGTGCCAGTAGTTCCAGCGGCGGATCACTCTACGAGCAGTACTTC. This sequence encodes CASSSSGGSLYEQYF. Variable domain in full (rest from reference TRBV19 and TRBJ2-7): DGGITQSPKYLFRKEGQNVTLSCEQNLNHDAMYWYRQDPGQGLRLIYYSQIVNDFQKGDIAEGYSVSREKKESFPLTVTSAQKNPTAFYLCASSSSGGSLYEQYFGPGTRLTVT.

This chain connects TRBV7-6 to TRBJ1-1; D is uncertain. Trimming left V 1 base short and J 1 base short, with 10 bases between. The germline V gene has CDR1 SGHVS and CDR2 FNYEAQ. CDR3 length: 15 residues. The CDR3 nucleotides read TGTGCCAGCAGCTTAGATGACCGAGGGAACACTGAAGCTTTCTTT. This translates into CASSLDDRGNTEAFF.

This chain joins TRBV15 and TRBJ2-1; D is possibly TRBD2 (5 bases). CDR1 is LNHNV and CDR2 is YYDKDF in the germline V gene (reference sequence). With 0 bases removed from V and 7 bases from J, the gap between germline ends came to 19 bases. The length of the CDR3 is 17 residues. The CDR3 DNA reads TGTGCCACCAGCAGAGATCTTGGATCGGGAAAGAGTAATGAGCAGTTCTTC. Residues: CATSRDLGSGKSNEQFF.

The chain is built from TRBV7-8 and TRBJ1-2; 10 positions match TRBD1. The CDR3 length is 15 residues. J lost 8 bases, V lost 4 bases, and 10 bases had no gene match. From germline, CDR1 is SGHVS and CDR2 FQNEAQ. The CDR3 sequence: CASSSHRDRGWGYTF. The CDR3 bases are TGTGCCAGCAGCTCCCACCGGGACAGGGGATGGGGCTACACCTTC. Full variable domain (remainder filled in from reference TRBV7-8 and TRBJ1-2): GAGVSQSPRYKVAKRGQDVALRCDPISGHVSLFWYQQALGQGPEFLTYFQNEAQLDKSGLPSDRFFAERPEGSVSTLKIQRTQQEDSAVYLCASSSHRDRGWGYTFGSGTRLTVV.

In this sample, this clone turned up a few times. The V gene is TRBV5-1, the J gene TRBJ2-7; D is perhaps TRBD1 (6 bases). Trimming took 6 bases from V and 2 from J, leaving 15 bases between them. CDR1 is SGHRS and CDR2 is YFSETQ in the germline V gene. The CDR3 has 14 residues. CDR3 region: CASNVDGQPYEQYF. The CDR3 DNA reads as TGCGCCAGCAACGTGGACGGACAGCCCTACGAGCAGTACTTC.

The V gene is TRBV18, the J gene TRBJ2-7; 10 nucleotides match TRBD1. The CDR3 consists of 13 residues. V trimming: 5 bases; J trimming: 6 bases; junction bases outside the gene matches: 4. The germline gives CDR1 KGHSH, CDR2 LQKENI. CDR3 nucleotide sequence: TGTGCCAGCTCATCGGACAGGGGGACCGAGCAGTACTTC. Amino acids: CASSSDRGTEQYF. Together with reference TRBV18 and TRBJ2-7, the CDR3 gives the full variable domain: NAGVMQNPRHLVRRRGQEARLRCSPMKGHSHVYWYRQLPEEGLKFMVYLQKENIIDESGMPKERFSAEFPKEGPSILRIQQVVRGDSAAYFCASSSDRGTEQYFGPGTRLTVT.

V is TRBV5-1 and J is TRBJ2-3, with 9 bases lining up with TRBD2. From germline, CDR1 is SGHRS and CDR2 YFSETQ. The CDR3 consists of 16 residues. V gave up 4 bases and J gave up 6 bases; unmatched junction bases: 12. The CDR3, as DNA: TGCGCCAGCAGCGCTCGTCCAGCGGGAGGATCGGATACGCAGTATTTT. It translates to CASSARPAGGSDTQYF.

The J gene is TRBJ2-1, the V gene TRBV10-3; 11 bases agree with TRBD2. V shed 7 bases, J shed 5 bases, and the junction held 7 bases outside the gene matches. Germline loops: CDR1 ENHRY, CDR2 SYGVKD. The CDR3 totals 15 residues. CDR3 amino acids: CAITPGTSGNNEQFF. CDR3 DNA sequence: TGTGCCATCACCCCCGGGACTAGCGGAAACAATGAGCAGTTCTTC.

This clone was seen a single time. The CDR3 sequence is CASSQGWLAGVHEQYF. The CDR3 DNA is TGCGCCAGCAGCCAAGGTTGGCTAGCGGGAGTCCACGAGCAGTACTTC. The J gene is TRBJ2-7, the V gene TRBV4-1; 10 bases map to TRBD2. CDR1 is MGHRA, CDR2 YSYEKL, per germline. J lost 5 bases, V lost 1 base, and 8 bases had no gene match. The CDR3 contains 16 residues.

This chain connects TRBV5-1 to TRBJ1-2; no definite D call. Trimming removed 3 bases at V and 2 bases at J, with 11 bases between. Germline CDR1 reads SGHRS; CDR2 reads YFSETQ. There are 14 residues in the CDR3. The CDR3 spells CASSSSGSNYGYTF. CDR3 DNA sequence: TGCGCCAGCAGCTCCTCGGGGTCAAACTATGGCTACACCTTC.

J is TRBJ1-2 and V is TRBV27, with D tentatively TRBD1 (6 bases). CDR1 MNHEY and CDR2 SMNVEV come from the germline V gene (reference sequence). The CDR3 is made up of 14 amino acids. Trimming left V 11 bases short and J 5 bases short, with 21 bases between. CDR3 in DNA: TGTGCCTCCCGGCCGAGACAGGACCTTTATGGCTACACCTTC. Amino acid sequence: CASRPRQDLYGYTF.

The chain links TRBV10-2 to TRBJ2-7; the match to TRBD1 covers 7 bases. Germline V gene sequence: CDR1 WSHSY, CDR2 SAAADI. This CDR3 has 17 amino acids. The junction had 17 bases not matched to a gene; V was cut back by 7 bases and J by 2 bases. CDR3 DNA sequence: TGCGCCAGCACCCGAAGTCCGACAGGGTTGGGAACCTACGAGCAGTACTTC. Residues: CASTRSPTGLGTYEQYF.

V and J are TRBV6-5 and TRBJ2-6; TRBD2 might be the D (5 bases). CDR3 length equals 15 residues. Trimming removed 4 bases from V and 0 bases from J, with 7 bases in between. Looked up from germline, CDR1 is MNHEY and CDR2 is SVGAGI. The CDR3 region has the DNA TGTGCCAGCAGTTTCGGAGGCTCTGGGGCCAACGTCCTGACTTTC. Translating it yields CASSFGGSGANVLTF.

V and J are TRBV10-2 and TRBJ1-5; 9 positions agree with TRBD1. Germline V lookup: CDR1 WSHSY, CDR2 SAAADI. This CDR3 contains 15 residues. V was pared by 6 bases and J by 1 base, with 4 bases of the junction left unmatched. The CDR3 is CASRQGAGSNQPQHF. CDR3 DNA: TGCGCCAGCAGACAGGGGGCAGGCAGCAATCAGCCCCAGCATTTT.

CDR3 loop: CASSFRGEGYTF. The CDR3 region has the DNA TGTGCCAGCAGTTTCAGGGGTGAAGGCTACACCTTC. J is TRBJ1-2 and V is TRBV12-3 or TRBV12-4; D is possibly TRBD1 (6 bases). The CDR3 totals 12 residues. With 3 bases removed from V and 8 bases from J, the gap between germline ends came to 10 bases.